The present T cell receptor beta chain was sequenced within a study of T cell changes during pregnancy in multiple sclerosis. Repertoires were generated with immunoSEQ multiplex PCR, while TCRdb's copy carries only in-frame clones and drops some. Of 50,000 to 70,000 clones in the sample, 93% were seen once. The CDR3 runs 15 residues. Trimming took 4 bases from V and 4 from J; bases not matched to a gene: 3. Germline V gene lookup returns CDR1 LNHDA and CDR2 SQIVND (reference sequence). The clonotype originates from a female donor with multiple sclerosis, enrolled in a pregnancy study. The V gene is TRBV19, the J gene TRBJ2-2; 10 positions agree with TRBD1. The starting material was peripheral blood, obtained after pregnancy. The CDR3 sequence is CASSRWTGGTGELFF. Written as DNA, the CDR3 is TGTGCCAGTAGTAGGTGGACAGGGGGCACCGGGGAGCTGTTTTTT.